A selection of T cell receptor beta chains follows, all from one sample in a study of T-cell reconstitution after alpha-beta-depleted transplantation in children. MiXCR, applied by TCRdb to the PCR reads, yields one record per CDR3 protein. The table has roughly 570,000 distinct CDR3 sequences, around 27% seen once. The sequencing used PBMCs, collected before TCRalphabeta/CD19-depleted stem cell transplant. These receptors were taken from a boy in the first two years of life with Wiskott-Aldrich syndrome, due to receive a stem cell transplant. CDR3s include the opening cysteine and the closing phenylalanine or tryptophan. D genes are given only for firm matches. Some rows have no size entry. The others give once, few or many, or a class for an expanded clone.

j_call	d_call	clone_size	v_call	cdr3_aa	cdr3_nt
TRBJ2-7	-	few	TRBV6-1	CASSEIGGYEQYF	TGTGCCAGCAGTGAAATAGGGGGTTACGAGCAGTACTTC
TRBJ2-2	-	few	TRBV5-1	CASSLAFVGVTGELFF	TGCGCCAGCAGCTTGGCTTTTGTCGGGGTAACCGGGGAGCTGTTTTTT
TRBJ1-2	-	few	TRBV7-2	CASSPLWGVRYGYTF	TGTGCCAGCAGCCCACTCTGGGGTGTCCGGTATGGCTACACCTTC
TRBJ2-1	TRBD2	once	TRBV10-3	CAIGCGSSYNEQFF	TGTGCCATCGGTTGCGGGAGCTCCTACAATGAGCAGTTCTTC
TRBJ2-7	-	few	TRBV20-1	CSARETVRSYEQYF	TGCAGTGCTAGAGAGACAGTCAGATCCTACGAGCAGTACTTC
TRBJ1-1	-	-	TRBV20-1	CSATPRENTEAFF	TGCAGTGCTACCCCTAGAGAGAACACTGAAGCTTTCTTT
TRBJ1-1	-	few	TRBV27	CASSYMGGTNTEAFF	TGTGCCAGCAGCTATATGGGAGGGACGAACACTGAAGCTTTCTTT
TRBJ2-4	TRBD1	-	TRBV28	CASRGQGAWAKNIQYF	TGTGCCAGCAGGGGACAGGGGGCTTGGGCCAAAAACATTCAGTACTTC
TRBJ2-5	TRBD1	-	TRBV29-1	CSVGQGHETQYF	TGCAGCGTTGGACAGGGCCACGAGACCCAGTACTTC
TRBJ1-1	-	-	TRBV12-3/TRBV12-4	CASSFKGSTEAFF	TGTGCCAGCAGTTTCAAGGGGAGCACTGAAGCTTTCTTT
TRBJ2-1	-	few	TRBV20-1	CSARRPNNEQFF	TGCAGTGCTAGGCGGCCCAACAATGAGCAGTTCTTC
TRBJ1-5	TRBD1	many	TRBV5-1	CASSRTGDSNQPQHF	TGCGCCAGCAGCCGCACAGGGGATAGCAATCAGCCCCAGCATTTT
TRBJ2-7	-	few	TRBV20-1	CSAGDPYEQYF	TGCAGTGCTGGGGACCCCTACGAGCAGTACTTC
TRBJ2-2	-	-	TRBV10-3	CAISESRETGELFF	TGTGCCATCAGTGAGTCCAGGGAGACCGGGGAGCTGTTTTTT
TRBJ2-7	-	-	TRBV5-1	CASSLMQGSEQYF	TGCGCCAGCAGCTTGATGCAGGGGAGCGAGCAGTACTTC
TRBJ2-1	TRBD1	-	TRBV5-1	CASSPGGAITYNEQFF	TGCGCCAGCAGCCCAGGGGGAGCGATTACCTACAATGAGCAGTTCTTC